The 9 T cell receptor beta chains presented below share a single source sample, sequenced in a study of T cell therapy after organ transplantation. The time point was: 20-29 weeks after completion of therapy. No antigens are known for them. TCRdb's copy holds only in-frame clones and misses some; the assay was immunoSEQ multiplex PCR. The sample includes some 17,000 clones, roughly 85% of them seen just once. This material consisted of CD8+ T cells from blood, taken after autologous CMV-specific T cell therapy. The receptors originated from a human patient who had received a solid organ transplant and had CMV disease. Some T cells may possibly be graft donor cells.

The chain couples TRBV19 to TRBJ2-2, with D hard to call. The CDR3 has 14 amino acids. Germline values: CDR1 LNHDA, CDR2 SQIVND (reference sequence). V was clipped by 3 bases and J by 6 bases, with 11 bases between them. The CDR3 DNA sequence: TGTGCCAGTAGTATCCTCCGGAGTGCCGGGGAGCTGTTTTTT. Its protein is CASSILRSAGELFF.

The rearrangement joins TRBV7-2 to TRBJ1-5, with D uncertain. From germline, CDR1 is SGHTA and CDR2 FQGNSA. This CDR3 comprises 15 residues. Trimming left V 1 base short and J 6 bases short, with 13 bases between. CDR3: CASSLDIRVSQPQHF. CDR3 coding DNA: TGTGCCAGCAGCTTAGATATTAGGGTCAGTCAGCCCCAGCATTTT.

The chain carries TRBV10-3 and TRBJ1-1, with 7 bases matching TRBD1. CDR3 length equals 16 residues. V shed 4 bases and J 1 base; nucleotides not matched to a gene: 9. The V gene's germline CDR1 is ENHRY and CDR2 SYGVKD. The CDR3 region is CAISGQTGSANTEAFF. CDR3 bases: TGTGCCATCAGTGGGCAGACAGGGTCGGCGAACACTGAAGCTTTCTTT.

The chain recombines TRBV5-1 with TRBJ2-1, with 7 bases lining up with TRBD2. Trimming at V came to 7 bases and at J to 4 bases, leaving 8 bases not matched to a gene. Germline V lookup: CDR1 SGHRS, CDR2 YFSETQ. This CDR3 contains 14 residues. This CDR3 is CASRVGGGYNEQFF. The CDR3 DNA follows: TGCGCCAGCCGGGTGGGCGGGGGATACAATGAGCAGTTCTTC.

Sample share makes this clone medium-sized (0.01 to 0.1%). Other DNA sequences within the sample encode an identical CDR3. The rearrangement uses TRBV19 and TRBJ1-5; D is unclear. Deletions cut 1 base from V and 2 bases from J, with 9 bases between. This CDR3 region has 15 residues. Per the germline V gene, CDR1 is LNHDA and CDR2 is SQIVND (reference sequence). This CDR3 reads CASSIGRRGNQPQHF. CDR3 nucleotide sequence: TGTGCCAGTAGTATAGGACGGAGGGGCAATCAGCCCCAGCATTTT. Based on the CDR3 plus reference TRBV19 and TRBJ1-5, the full variable domain is DGGITQSPKYLFRKEGQNVTLSCEQNLNHDAMYWYRQDPGQGLRLIYYSQIVNDFQKGDIAEGYSVSREKKESFPLTVTSAQKNPTAFYLCASSIGRRGNQPQHFGDGTRLSIL.

The gene calls are TRBV14 and TRBJ1-2; TRBD1 matches at 8 bases. The length of the CDR3 is 14 residues. Germline loops: CDR1 SGHDN, CDR2 FVKESK. V dropped 4 bases and J dropped 6; count of bases not matched to a gene: 7. CDR3 coding DNA: TGTGCCAGCAGCCGGATGGCAGGGGGCGATGGCTACACCTTC. Its translation is CASSRMAGGDGYTF.

The V gene is TRBV2, the J gene TRBJ2-7; 11 nucleotides align to TRBD2. Per germline, CDR1 SNHLY and CDR2 FYNNEI. The CDR3 contains 17 residues. The V gene end was trimmed by 7 bases and the J gene end by 0 bases; junction bases not matched to a gene: 11. CDR3: CASTAGTSGPLSYEQYF. In DNA form, the CDR3 reads TGTGCCAGCACCGCCGGGACTAGCGGCCCCCTCTCCTACGAGCAGTACTTC.

This chain joins TRBV11-2 and TRBJ2-1; D uncertain. Per germline, CDR1 SGHAT and CDR2 FQNNGV. This CDR3 comprises 15 residues. Trimming took 5 bases from V and 4 from J, leaving 15 bases between them. The CDR3 bases are TGTGCCAGCAGCCCTAGGGCAGGTCTATACAATGAGCAGTTCTTC. It translates to CASSPRAGLYNEQFF.

As DNA, the CDR3 is TGTGCCAGCTCACCACCGGGACTAGCGGGACACACAGATACGCAGTATTTT. It is translated as CASSPPGLAGHTDTQYF. The J gene is TRBJ2-3, the V gene TRBV18, with 13 bases fitting TRBD2. CDR3 length: 17 amino acids. Germline CDR1 and CDR2: KGHSH and LQKENI. J lost 2 bases, V lost 0 bases, and 2 bases had no gene match.